This T cell receptor (beta chain) was recorded in a study of T cells in Graves' hyperthyroidism and ophthalmopathy. This clonotype was observed a handful of times. Its antigen is unknown. Broader study findings: Clonotypes that were expanded in thyroid above 0.001 mostly appeared in blood too. A model of 13 V-J pairs discriminated ophthalmopathy from stable hyperthyroidism.

Germline V gene data show CDR1 as MNHEY and CDR2 as SMNVEV (reference sequence). The CDR3 covers 14 residues. Trimming left V 0 bases short and J 7 bases short, with 10 bases between. Disease lasting under 3 months, a NOSPECS grade of at least 4, and a Clinical Activity Score of at least 3 were features of the ophthalmopathy patients. Using more than 8 ml of fresh peripheral blood, PBMCs were prepared. From RNA transcripts, TCR beta CDR3 regions were amplified. A first-round RT-PCR of the TCR CDR3 used the HTBI primer set. One entry per CDR3 protein results from TCRdb running MiXCR on the multiplex PCR reads. The sample includes 660,000 or so distinct CDR3 sequences, around 21% of them seen just once.

The rearrangement links TRBV27 to TRBJ1-5; perhaps TRBD1 as D (5 bases). The TCR sequence derives from a man between 25 and 39 years old with Graves' ophthalmopathy. Source material: blood. CDR3 sequence (DNA): TGTGCCAGCAGTTTATCGGTGTGGGGGCAGCCCCAGCATTTT. Protein: CASSLSVWGQPQHF.